This T cell receptor (beta chain) derives from a study of blood T cell repertoires in COVID-19. Germline V gene data show CDR1 as SGHTA and CDR2 as FQGNSA. The CDR3 has 15 residues. V lost 5 bases to trimming and J lost 2 bases; unmatched junction nucleotides: 7. Clones were read by immunoSEQ multiplex PCR, and TCRdb kept only the in-frame ones, dropping some. The sample shows 250,000 to 400,000 clones, around 88% of them seen only once. Those enrolled in Seattle joined during active infection and were followed longitudinally afterward. The sequencing input was peripheral blood. The sequence was obtained from a woman under 40 with COVID-19, enrolled during active disease. The gene calls are TRBV7-2 and TRBJ2-7; 9 bases fit TRBD2. The chain's CDR3 is CASSQGTSSTYEQYF. In nucleotides, the CDR3 is TGTGCCAGCAGCCAAGGGACTAGCTCCACCTACGAGCAGTACTTC.